One and the same sample provided the 16 T cell receptor beta chains below, sequenced in a study of shared clonotypes between healthy human individuals. Produced via immunoSEQ multiplex PCR; TCRdb's table is partial and in-frame only. The sample has some 900,000 clones; 76% are singletons. Material for sequencing was memory CD4+ T cells sorted from blood. The subset here: CD45RA-negative fraction. The receptors come from a man aged 18 to 30 in good health.

CDR3 nucleotide sequence: TGTGCCAGCATCGAGGACAGGGCATCCTACGAGCAGTACTTC. It is translated as CASIEDRASYEQYF. The chain links TRBV6-1 to TRBJ2-7; 8 nucleotides match TRBD1. The CDR3 runs to 14 residues. Germline V gives CDR1 MNHNS, CDR2 SASEGT. V shed 7 bases and J 1 base; nucleotides not matched to a gene: 6.

The chain links TRBV14 to TRBJ2-7; D is perhaps TRBD2 (5 bases). The CDR3 has 18 residues. Trimming took off 4 bases at V and 2 bases at J, with 24 bases between the two ends. Germline CDR1 reads SGHDN; CDR2 reads FVKESK. CDR3 in DNA: TGTGCCAGCAGCCCCATAGAAATTTGGCGGGTGTGGGCCTACGAGCAGTACTTC. It translates to CASSPIEIWRVWAYEQYF.

As concerns this clone: The sample has other DNA sequences that encode this CDR3 too. The V gene is TRBV5-1, the J gene TRBJ2-3, with D unclear. The CDR3 has 15 residues. Trimming removed 0 bases from V and 1 base from J, with 9 bases in between. CDR1 and CDR2 from the germline V gene are SGHRS and YFSETQ. CDR3 coding DNA: TGCGCCAGCAGCTTGGCCGGGCAGGGCACAGATACGCAGTATTTT. Residues: CASSLAGQGTDTQYF.

The V and J genes are TRBV7-9 and TRBJ2-1; maybe TRBD2 (5 bases). Per the germline V gene, CDR1 is SEHNR and CDR2 is FQNEAQ (reference sequence). The CDR3 is made up of 15 amino acids. Trimming stripped 1 base from V and 5 bases from J, with 12 bases between. The CDR3 DNA follows: TGTGCCAGCAGCTTAGACGGCACTAGAAACAATGAGCAGTTCTTC. Its translation is CASSLDGTRNNEQFF. Supplemented by reference TRBV7-9 and TRBJ2-1, the full variable domain reads DTGVSQNPRHKITKRGQNVTFRCDPISEHNRLYWYRQTLGQGPEFLTYFQNEAQLEKSRLLSDRFSAERPKGSFSTLEIQRTEQGDSAMYLCASSLDGTRNNEQFFGPGTRLTVL.

V usage is TRBV5-6 and J usage is TRBJ1-1; TRBD1 might be the D (5 bases). Germline-derived CDR1 and CDR2 are SGHDT and YYEEEE. This CDR3 comprises 14 residues. V lost 7 bases, J lost 3 bases, and 16 bases lay in between. The CDR3 DNA follows: TGTGCCAGCGGGGAGGTCGGGGCTTACACTGAAGCTTTCTTT. Protein product: CASGEVGAYTEAFF.

Notes on this clone: Distinct nucleotide sequences in the sample also encode this CDR3. The genes are TRBV30 and TRBJ1-5, with 8 bases aligning to TRBD1. Per germline, CDR1 GTSNPN and CDR2 SVGIG (reference sequence). V shed 2 bases and J 6 bases; nucleotides not matched to a gene: 3. This CDR3 region has 13 residues. In DNA form, the CDR3 reads TGTGCCTGGAGTCCACAGGGGGGTCAGCCCCAGCATTTT. This sequence encodes CAWSPQGGQPQHF. The whole variable domain, remainder taken from reference TRBV30 and TRBJ1-5, is SQTIHQWPATLVQPVGSPLSLECTVEGTSNPNLYWYRQAAGRGLQLLFYSVGIGQISSEVPQNLSASRPQDRQFILSSKKLLLSDSGFYLCAWSPQGGQPQHFGDGTRLSIL.

The V and J genes are TRBV11-1 and TRBJ1-3; tentative D call: TRBD1 (5 bases). Per germline, CDR1 SGHAT and CDR2 FQDESV (reference sequence). Trimming took off 4 bases at V and 1 base at J, with 17 bases between the two ends. The CDR3 extends over 17 amino acids. The CDR3 region is CASSSKGPGASGNTIYF. The CDR3 nucleotides are TGTGCCAGCAGCTCTAAAGGCCCTGGGGCATCTGGAAACACCATATATTTT.

The rearrangement uses TRBV18 and TRBJ2-7, with TRBD2 identical over 8 bases. Germline values: CDR1 KGHSH, CDR2 LQKENI. This CDR3 contains 15 residues. Unmatched junction bases numbered 10, after V lost 2 bases and J lost 7 bases. The CDR3 sequence: CASSPKGSGGGEQYF. CDR3 DNA sequence: TGTGCCAGCTCACCAAAGGGAAGCGGGGGTGGAGAGCAGTACTTC.

The rearrangement joins TRBV6-1 to TRBJ2-3, with 12 bases matching TRBD2. Germline V gene sequence: CDR1 MNHNS, CDR2 SASEGT. The CDR3 spans 16 residues. Trimming cost V 2 bases and J 1 base; bases outside gene matches: 1. This chain's CDR3 is CASSETSGGRTDTQYF. DNA for the CDR3: TGTGCCAGCAGTGAAACTAGCGGGGGGCGCACAGATACGCAGTATTTT.

The chain recombines TRBV5-8 with TRBJ2-3, with TRBD2 matching 8 bases. Per the germline V gene, CDR1 is SGHTS and CDR2 is YDEGEE. The CDR3 consists of 14 residues. The ends lost 6 bases at V and 6 bases at J; junction bases unmatched: 9. The CDR3, as DNA: TGTGCCAGCAAGATGTCCGGGGGGGCGGATACGCAGTATTTT. Amino acid sequence: CASKMSGGADTQYF.

The chain recombines TRBV18 with TRBJ2-3; D possibly uses TRBD1 or TRBD2 (5 bases each). The CDR3 is 18 residues long. The germline CDR1 and CDR2 sequences are KGHSH and LQKENI. The V end was cut by 1 base, the J end by 5 bases, with 22 bases between. CDR3 loop: CASSPLGASGSPLDTQYF. Written as DNA, the CDR3 is TGTGCCAGCTCACCACTAGGGGCCTCAGGGAGCCCCTTAGATACGCAGTATTTT.

The CDR3 loop reads CASSLALTSYNEQFF. CDR3 DNA sequence: TGCGCCAGCAGCTTGGCCCTTACTAGCTACAATGAGCAGTTCTTC. The V gene is TRBV5-1, the J gene TRBJ2-1; perhaps TRBD2 as D (5 bases). The germline CDR1 and CDR2 sequences are SGHRS and YFSETQ. Trimming left V 0 bases short and J 3 bases short, with 10 bases between. This CDR3 is built from 15 residues.

Remarks on this clone: A much larger clone is a single base away; this may be a read error. V and J are TRBV5-8 and TRBJ1-5, with a weak D call TRBD1 (6 bases). Trimming took 7 bases from V and 3 from J, leaving 11 bases between them. Germline V gene sequence: CDR1 SGHTS, CDR2 YDEGEE. The CDR3 is made up of 13 amino acids. CDR3 region: CASSQGLNQPQHF. The CDR3, as DNA: TGTGCCAGCTCACAGGGACTCAATCAGCCCCAGCATTTT.

V usage is TRBV5-4 and J usage is TRBJ2-2; D possibly uses TRBD1 or TRBD2 (5 bases each). Trimming took 4 bases from V and 0 from J, leaving 13 bases between them. Germline V gives CDR1 SGHNT, CDR2 YYREEE (reference sequence). This CDR3 has 16 residues. This chain's CDR3 is CASSARAGANTGELFF. In DNA, the CDR3 is TGTGCCAGCAGCGCCAGGGCCGGGGCGAACACCGGGGAGCTGTTTTTT.

This sequence joins TRBV29-1 and TRBJ1-1; D gene uncertain. Per the germline V gene, CDR1 is SQVTM and CDR2 is ANQGSEA. This CDR3 region has 12 residues. Trimming shortened V by 6 bases and J by 11 bases, and 19 bases separated the two germline ends. CDR3 DNA sequence: TGCAGCGTCGTCGGGAACAGCGAGACGGCTTTCTTT. Translating it yields CSVVGNSETAFF.

This chain links TRBV7-9 with TRBJ2-7; perhaps TRBD1 as D (6 bases). The CDR3 consists of 14 residues. V was shortened by 5 bases and J by 5 bases, with 16 bases between the two germline ends. CDR1 SEHNR and CDR2 FQNEAQ come from the germline V gene (reference sequence). The CDR3 loop reads CASSHATGTHEQYF. The CDR3 nucleotides are TGTGCCAGCAGCCATGCTACAGGGACCCACGAGCAGTACTTC.